Listed below are T cell receptor beta chains from one sample, sequenced in a study of T cell responses to AZD1222 COVID-19 vaccine. The repertoire was sequenced with immunoSEQ multiplex PCR; TCRdb's copy has only in-frame clones and lacks some. The sample contains 150,000 to 200,000 clones, just over 90% of which appear only once. The sample was peripheral blood, taken on day 0 of AZD1222 vaccination. These receptors all stem from an adult in good health. Both conserved end residues are part of each CDR3. Fields, in order: V gene, J gene, clone size, CDR3 protein. Some rows mark clone size as missing; the rest say once, few, many or name a class of expanded clone.

V: TRBV5-4
J: TRBJ1-6
size: -
CDR3: CASSSGQGGSALHF

V: TRBV5-4
J: TRBJ1-3
size: -
CDR3: CASSVTGGAGNTIYF

V: TRBV7-3
J: TRBJ1-3
size: once
CDR3: CASSPAGGGGNTIYF

V: TRBV27
J: TRBJ2-2
size: -
CDR3: CASTQGRTNTGELFF

V: TRBV9
J: TRBJ2-5
size: -
CDR3: CASSLGLSRGETQYF

V: TRBV7-6
J: TRBJ2-7
size: -
CDR3: CASSLGRTGASSYEQYF

V: TRBV25-1
J: TRBJ1-5
size: -
CDR3: CASSPSGVSNQPQHF

V: TRBV30
J: TRBJ2-5
size: once
CDR3: CAWTRQSQETQYF

V: TRBV5-4
J: TRBJ2-7
size: -
CDR3: CASSLSGSGEQYF

V: TRBV29-1
J: TRBJ1-4
size: -
CDR3: CSVDGTGRPGEKLFF

V: TRBV9
J: TRBJ1-2
size: -
CDR3: CASSLKDSDNYGYTF

V: TRBV18
J: TRBJ1-5
size: -
CDR3: CASSRRTGLEAQHF

V: TRBV27
J: TRBJ1-2
size: few
CDR3: CASSFLGGVGGYTF

V: TRBV18
J: TRBJ2-5
size: -
CDR3: CASSPRRVQGEETQYF

V: TRBV7-6
J: TRBJ2-1
size: -
CDR3: CASSPRDSSYNEQFF

V: TRBV9
J: TRBJ1-6
size: -
CDR3: CASSVEPDSNSPLHF

V: TRBV7-2
J: TRBJ2-7
size: -
CDR3: CASSTDRWEDEQYF

V: TRBV7-9
J: TRBJ2-2
size: -
CDR3: CASSYHYRVRNTGELFF

V: TRBV7-2
J: TRBJ2-3
size: once
CDR3: CASSPAGRSTDTQYF

V: TRBV7-2
J: TRBJ2-7
size: -
CDR3: CASSATSYEQYF

V: TRBV6-5
J: TRBJ1-5
size: -
CDR3: CASIWGSNQPQHF

V: TRBV7-2
J: TRBJ1-2
size: -
CDR3: CASSHDGFNYGYTF

V: TRBV3-1/TRBV3-2
J: TRBJ1-1
size: -
CDR3: CASSQERFRGLREAFF

V: TRBV27
J: TRBJ2-7
size: once
CDR3: CASSSELAGAYEQYF

V: TRBV7-9
J: TRBJ1-1
size: -
CDR3: CASSTGTENTEAFF

V: TRBV6-4
J: TRBJ1-2
size: -
CDR3: CASSDPEVRGRGRGYTF

V: TRBV29-1
J: TRBJ2-5
size: -
CDR3: CSVGTPWNRRQAKGETQYF

V: TRBV7-9
J: TRBJ1-1
size: -
CDR3: CASSPSQGTEAFF

V: TRBV3-1/TRBV3-2
J: TRBJ1-3
size: -
CDR3: CASSQVDTTIYF

V: TRBV2
J: TRBJ2-3
size: once
CDR3: CASRRQGASTDTQYF

V: TRBV7-8
J: TRBJ1-4
size: -
CDR3: CASSSLNEKLFF

V: TRBV11-3
J: TRBJ2-1
size: -
CDR3: CASSLGGLDSYNEQFF

V: TRBV23-1
J: TRBJ2-6
size: -
CDR3: CASSQRDRGNTGANVLTF

V: TRBV7-2
J: TRBJ1-2
size: -
CDR3: CASSPRTPASGYTF

V: TRBV19
J: TRBJ1-1
size: -
CDR3: CASSHRTGSANTEAFF

V: TRBV6-4
J: TRBJ2-1
size: -
CDR3: CASSDSGGYNEQFF

V: TRBV6-1
J: TRBJ2-5
size: -
CDR3: CASSEGGGAETQYF

V: TRBV25-1
J: TRBJ1-2
size: -
CDR3: CASSEVHRGAVGYGYTF

V: TRBV6-5
J: TRBJ1-1
size: -
CDR3: CASSFQGTDTEAFF

V: TRBV12-5
J: TRBJ1-5
size: -
CDR3: CASGSHPSGPGGDQPQHF

V: TRBV29-1
J: TRBJ2-5
size: -
CDR3: CSVDASAGTQYF

V: TRBV7-9
J: TRBJ1-1
size: -
CDR3: CASIGEGYTEAFF

V: TRBV2
J: TRBJ1-1
size: few
CDR3: CASRDAGQGNTEAFF

V: TRBV19
J: TRBJ1-1
size: -
CDR3: CASSIGPNTEAFF

V: TRBV2
J: TRBJ2-2
size: -
CDR3: CASSGGLEGTGELFF